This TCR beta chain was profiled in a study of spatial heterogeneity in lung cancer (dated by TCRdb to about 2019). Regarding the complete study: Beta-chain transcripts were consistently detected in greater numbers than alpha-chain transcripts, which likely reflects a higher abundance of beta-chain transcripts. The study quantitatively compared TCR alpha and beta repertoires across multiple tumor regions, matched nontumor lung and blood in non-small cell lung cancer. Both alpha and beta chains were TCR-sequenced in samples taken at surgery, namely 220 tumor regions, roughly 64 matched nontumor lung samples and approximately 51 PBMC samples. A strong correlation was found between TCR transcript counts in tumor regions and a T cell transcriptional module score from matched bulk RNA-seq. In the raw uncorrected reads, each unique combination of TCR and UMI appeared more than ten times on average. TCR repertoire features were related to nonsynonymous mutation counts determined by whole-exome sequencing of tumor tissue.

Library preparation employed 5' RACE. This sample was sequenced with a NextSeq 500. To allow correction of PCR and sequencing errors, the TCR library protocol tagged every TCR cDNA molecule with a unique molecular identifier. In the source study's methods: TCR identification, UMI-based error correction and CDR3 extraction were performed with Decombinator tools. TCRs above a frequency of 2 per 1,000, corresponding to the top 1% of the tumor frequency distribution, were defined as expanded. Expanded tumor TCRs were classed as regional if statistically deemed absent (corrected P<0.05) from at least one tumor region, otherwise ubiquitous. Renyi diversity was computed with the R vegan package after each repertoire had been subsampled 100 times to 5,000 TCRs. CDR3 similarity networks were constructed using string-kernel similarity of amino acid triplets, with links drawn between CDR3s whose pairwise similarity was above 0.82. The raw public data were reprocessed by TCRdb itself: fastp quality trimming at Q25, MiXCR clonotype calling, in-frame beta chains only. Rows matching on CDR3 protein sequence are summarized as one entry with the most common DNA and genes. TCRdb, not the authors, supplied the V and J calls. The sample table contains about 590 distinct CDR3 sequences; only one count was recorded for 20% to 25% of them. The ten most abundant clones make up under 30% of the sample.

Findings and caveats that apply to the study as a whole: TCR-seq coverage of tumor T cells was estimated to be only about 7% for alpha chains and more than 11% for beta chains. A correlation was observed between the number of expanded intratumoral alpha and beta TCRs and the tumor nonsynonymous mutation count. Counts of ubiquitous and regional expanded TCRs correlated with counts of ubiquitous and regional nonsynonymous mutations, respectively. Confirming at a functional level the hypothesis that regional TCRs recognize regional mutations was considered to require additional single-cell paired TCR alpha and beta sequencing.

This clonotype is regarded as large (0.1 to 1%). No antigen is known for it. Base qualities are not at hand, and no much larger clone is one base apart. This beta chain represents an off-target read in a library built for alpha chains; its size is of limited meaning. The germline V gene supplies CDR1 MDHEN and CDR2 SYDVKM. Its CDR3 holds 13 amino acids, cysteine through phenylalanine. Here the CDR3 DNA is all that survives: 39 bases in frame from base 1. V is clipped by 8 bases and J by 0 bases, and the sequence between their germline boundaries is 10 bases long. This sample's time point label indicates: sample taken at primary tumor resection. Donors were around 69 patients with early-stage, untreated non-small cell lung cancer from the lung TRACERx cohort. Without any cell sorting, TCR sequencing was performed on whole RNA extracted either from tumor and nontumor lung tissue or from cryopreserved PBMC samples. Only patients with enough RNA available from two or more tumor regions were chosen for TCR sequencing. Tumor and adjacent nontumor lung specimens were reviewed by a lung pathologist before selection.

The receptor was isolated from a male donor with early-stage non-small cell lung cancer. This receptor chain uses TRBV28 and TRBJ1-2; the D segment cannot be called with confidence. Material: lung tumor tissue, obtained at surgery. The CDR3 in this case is CASFSPANYGYTF. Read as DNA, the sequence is TGTGCCAGCTTCTCGCCGGCTAACTATGGCTACACCTTC.